What follows describes a single T cell receptor beta chain. It lacks a known antigen. Base qualities are not provided; no much larger clone lies one nucleotide away. This sample is part of a study of T cell responses to AZD1222 COVID-19 vaccine (dated by TCRdb to about 2021). A note on the overall study: TCR sequencing covered over 230 trial participants: 200 to 220 given two doses of AZD1222 and 26 given two doses of MenACWY control vaccine. Trial participants were enrolled into age subgroups of 18-55, 56-69 and 70-plus years, which contained approximately 150, 28 and 58 TCR-sequenced participants, respectively.

V is pared back by 4 bases and J by 7 bases, with 14 bases lying between the germline termini. Looking up the germline V gene (reference sequence) yields CDR1 LGHDT and CDR2 YNNKEL. From cysteine to phenylalanine, the CDR3 is 14 amino acids long. Only CDR3 DNA remains: 42 bases, in frame from the first base. The CDR3 regions of human TCRbeta chains were analyzed by immunosequencing. The study's own analysis went as follows. Repertoire TCRs were checked for matches against a reference library of SARS-CoV-2-specific TCRs that had been generated using the MIRA antigen-specificity platform. Breadth was defined as the fraction of unique TCRs that were SARS-CoV-2-associated. Depth was defined as the fraction of total T cells that were SARS-CoV-2-associated. Each spike-specific TCR was assigned to its reactive spike region and to a CD4 or CD8 class using the MIRA data. Log10-transformed breadth and depth values were compared by one-way ANOVA with Sidak's multiple comparisons tests. TCRdb obtained this table from immuneACCESS and retained in-frame rearrangements with V and J assigned. These tables miss some clones; where compared with another copy, unresolved V genes account for less than half of the shortfall, and the remainder is unexplained. V and J calls and clone size are given by that table; D and trimming were obtained from the DNA. The sample records around 170,000 clones, roughly 91% of which are singletons. Clones ranked in the top ten supply about 2.1% of the sample.

Points the paper makes about the study in general: Participants were mostly white British and included more females than males, and it was suggested by the authors that clonal diversity may have been underestimated. Because no samples from the day 14 peak response were available, repertoires could be characterized only after the peak T cell response. In the small 56-69-year group, the increase in depth fell short of significance, most likely because of low power. Conclusions about previously exposed vaccinees are limited because only five to seven AZD1222 recipients were SARS-CoV-2 seropositive at baseline. Reportedly, almost half of the unique spike-specific TCRs recognized epitopes lying outside the regions that are mutated in the B.1.351 and B.1.1.7 variants. The vaccine-associated CD4 TCRs covered the entire spike protein, and the dominant responses fell in regions 160-218 and 743-854. A significant rise in spike-specific TCR breadth and depth was observed after two AZD1222 doses relative to day 0 and relative to MenACWY recipients.

The time point label, as the study defines it: about 28 days (+/-7) after the second vaccine dose. AZD1222 recipients given second doses at about 4 weeks or at about 12 weeks were pooled, since spike-specific TCR depth and breadth were not found to differ between the two schedules. Samples from vaccinated people were obtained from the UK trials COV001 and COV002, which included a single-blind randomized controlled phase 2/3 trial of AZD1222 (ChAdOx1 nCoV-19) in healthy adults. For TCRbeta chain sequencing, PBMC samples from trial participants were taken at day 0 and at day 28 after the second dose.

The specimen was peripheral blood, collected 28 days after the second AZD1222 dose. This receptor was obtained from an adult who received the AZD1222 COVID-19 vaccine. Recombination connected TRBV3-1 (or the pseudogene TRBV3-2) to TRBJ1-3; a weak D assignment points to TRBD1 (5 bases agree). The bases read TGTGCCAGCAGCCTCATGGGGGGGTCCAACACCATATATTTT. This codes for CASSLMGGSNTIYF.